Reported below is one T cell receptor beta chain. What it binds is unknown. Germline CDR1 SGHAT, CDR2 FQNNGV. Trimming took 6 bases from V and 7 from J; bases not matched to a gene: 14. CDR3 length equals 16 residues. The entry originates in a study of shared clonotypes between healthy human individuals. About the research overall: Every donor yielded three CD4 naive, three CD4 memory, two CD8 naive and one CD8 memory plate.

Terminally differentiated effector memory CD45RA+ cells were excluded by CCR7 positive selection of CD45RO-negative cells. Study outcomes and limitations: Rarefaction analysis demonstrated incomplete sorted-subset sequencing notwithstanding large depth. Estimated richness values were generally larger in naive subsets than in memory subsets.

In the authors' workflow: For the immunoSEQ data, sequences were junction-only without quality scores, so filtering differed. TCRdb's copy holds only in-frame clones and misses some; the assay was immunoSEQ multiplex PCR. Clonal size and the V and J genes are those of that table, whereas D and trimming came from the DNA. The sample records about 2,200,000 clones, 90% to 95% being singletons. The receptor was derived from a man younger than 35 in good health. Some clones in this sample may be carry-over from other donors' samples. The chain is built from TRBV11-2 and TRBJ2-2, with 7 bases aligning to TRBD2. What was sequenced was naive CD8+ T cells from PBMCs. CDR3 region: CASRQTSWGGDGELFF. The CDR3 DNA follows: TGTGCCAGCAGGCAGACCTCATGGGGAGGGGACGGGGAGCTGTTTTTT.